This TCR beta chain derives from a study of T cells after yellow fever vaccination. This clonotype was detected a few times. Its antigen is not known. The 5'RACE template-switching step produced TCR cDNA and added a universal primer site and UMIs. TCRdb used MiXCR to reprocess the 5' RACE reads, holding one entry per CDR3 protein. The sample lists some 300,000 distinct CDR3 sequences, around 3.6% occurring once. Whole-study results and caveats: Weaker, the secondary response had a peak occurring faster, on day 5 versus 15.

The specimen was PBMCs, collected on the day of the yellow fever booster vaccination. The clonotype was recovered from a man between 18 and 35 years old who received the YFV17D yellow fever vaccine.

The CDR3 here is CSAARSRGSTDTQYF. The CDR3 DNA sequence: TGCAGTGCTGCCCGATCCAGGGGGAGCACAGATACGCAGTATTTT. This chain joins TRBV20-1 and TRBJ2-3, with TRBD1 identical over 7 bases. CDR1 and CDR2 (germline): DFQATT, SNEGSKA (reference sequence). After removal of 5 bases from V and 0 bases from J, the junction contained 8 bases not matched to a gene. The CDR3 contains 15 residues.